These T cell receptor beta chains were read from a single sample in a study of blood T cell repertoires in COVID-19. TCRdb's copy holds only in-frame clones and misses some; the assay was immunoSEQ multiplex PCR. The sample holds some 370,000 clones, around 83% seen once. The sample consisted of PBMCs or T cells enriched from blood (not recorded which). Every receptor here comes from a woman in her forties or fifties who had recovered from COVID-19. Both conserved end residues are part of each CDR3. A D gene is named only where the DNA matches it firmly. Clone sizes are given selectively: once, few, many, or a class where the clone is expanded.

clone size	V gene	J gene	D gene	CDR3 protein	CDR3 DNA
many	TRBV2	TRBJ1-4	TRBD1	CASRELTGVNEKLFF	TGTGCCAGCAGAGAGCTGACAGGGGTGAATGAAAAACTGTTTTTT
NA	TRBV7-2	TRBJ1-2	NA	CASSSRASYGYTF	TGTGCCAGCAGCTCCCGCGCAAGCTATGGCTACACCTTC
NA	TRBV7-3	TRBJ1-1	TRBD1	CASSLSDSDRRNTEAFF	TGTGCCAGCAGCTTATCCGATTCGGACAGGCGGAACACTGAAGCTTTCTTT
NA	TRBV4-1	TRBJ2-7	TRBD1	CASSPGQSTYEQYF	TGCGCCAGCAGCCCGGGACAGTCGACCTACGAGCAGTACTTC
NA	TRBV5-6	TRBJ1-2	NA	CASSLQGGYGYTF	TGTGCCAGCAGCTTGCAAGGGGGCTATGGCTACACCTTC
NA	TRBV7-9	TRBJ2-7	NA	CASSPSGDEQYF	TGTGCCAGCAGTCCGTCAGGGGACGAGCAGTACTTC
NA	TRBV5-4	TRBJ1-3	NA	CASSWEGNTIYF	TGTGCCAGCAGCTGGGAGGGAAACACCATATATTTT
NA	TRBV2	TRBJ1-6	TRBD1	CASSERTGGVSPLHF	TGTGCCAGCAGTGAAAGGACAGGGGGTGTCTCACCCCTCCACTTT
NA	TRBV21-1	TRBJ2-7	NA	CASRAPAGGGQVYEQYF	TGTGCCAGCAGGGCGCCAGCGGGAGGGGGCCAGGTCTACGAGCAGTACTTC
few	TRBV14	TRBJ1-1	NA	CASSRAGEAFF	TGTGCCAGCAGCAGGGCGGGGGAAGCTTTCTTT
NA	TRBV3-1/TRBV3-2	TRBJ1-2	TRBD1	CASSPRDRVGYGYTF	TGTGCCAGCAGCCCCCGGGACAGGGTCGGGTATGGCTACACCTTC
NA	TRBV30	TRBJ1-1	NA	CAWRTEGGTEAFF	TGTGCCTGGCGGACCGAGGGCGGCACTGAAGCTTTCTTT
few	TRBV7-6	TRBJ1-1	NA	CASSSFLTEAFF	TGTGCCAGCAGCTCGTTTCTTACTGAAGCTTTCTTT
NA	TRBV30	TRBJ1-2	NA	CAWSSPGLGAGGYTF	TGTGCCTGGAGTTCACCGGGACTCGGGGCGGGTGGCTACACCTTC
many	TRBV4-1	TRBJ1-1	TRBD1	CASSQDSYRGEAFF	TGCGCCAGCAGCCAAGATAGTTACAGGGGTGAAGCTTTCTTT
NA	TRBV18	TRBJ1-6	NA	CASSPPGSPLHF	TGTGCCAGCTCACCCCCGGGTTCACCCCTCCACTTT
NA	TRBV29-1	TRBJ1-1	TRBD1	CSVRTGVSTEAFF	TGCAGCGTTCGGACAGGGGTCAGCACTGAAGCTTTCTTT
NA	TRBV7-3	TRBJ2-7	TRBD2	CASSSGLATKQYF	TGTGCCAGCAGCTCAGGACTAGCTACGAAGCAGTACTTC
NA	TRBV5-1	TRBJ2-2	NA	CASSFSAGNTGELFF	TGCGCCAGCAGCTTCTCCGCGGGGAACACCGGGGAGCTGTTTTTT
NA	TRBV6-5	TRBJ1-1	TRBD1	CASRRTGDTEAFF	TGTGCCAGCAGGCGCACAGGGGACACTGAAGCTTTCTTT
NA	TRBV5-4	TRBJ2-5	NA	CASSPEVSQETQYF	TGTGCCAGCAGCCCCGAGGTTTCTCAAGAGACCCAGTACTTC
NA	TRBV18	TRBJ1-2	NA	CASSPNAALGTLAGYTF	TGTGCCAGCTCACCGAATGCCGCCTTGGGGACATTGGCAGGCTACACCTTC
NA	TRBV7-9	TRBJ1-2	NA	CASSPAGAGGYTF	TGTGCCAGCAGCCCCGCGGGGGCAGGTGGCTACACCTTC
NA	TRBV30	TRBJ1-2	NA	CAWSRGFNYGYTF	TGTGCCTGGAGTAGGGGGTTTAACTATGGCTACACCTTC
NA	TRBV15	TRBJ2-3	TRBD2	CATRTTSASTDTQYF	TGTGCCACCAGGACGACTAGCGCAAGCACAGATACGCAGTATTTT
NA	TRBV7-8	TRBJ2-1	NA	CASSFGSNEQFF	TGTGCCAGCAGCTTCGGGAGCAATGAGCAGTTCTTC